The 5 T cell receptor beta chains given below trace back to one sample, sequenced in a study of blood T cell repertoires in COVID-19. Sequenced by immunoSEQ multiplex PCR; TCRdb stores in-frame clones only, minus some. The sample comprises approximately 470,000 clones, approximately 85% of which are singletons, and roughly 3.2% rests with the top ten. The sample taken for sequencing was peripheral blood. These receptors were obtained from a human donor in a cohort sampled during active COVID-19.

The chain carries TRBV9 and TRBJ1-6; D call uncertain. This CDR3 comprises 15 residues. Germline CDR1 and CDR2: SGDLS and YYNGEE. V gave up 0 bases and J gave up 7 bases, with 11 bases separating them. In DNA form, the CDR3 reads TGTGCCAGCAGCGTAGTTGCAGAGGCCAATTCACCCCTCCACTTT. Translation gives CASSVVAEANSPLHF. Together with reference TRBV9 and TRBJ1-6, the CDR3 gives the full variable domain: DSGVTQTPKHLITATGQRVTLRCSPRSGDLSVYWYQQSLDQGLQFLIQYYNGEERAKGNILERFSAQQFPDLHSELNLSSLELGDSALYFCASSVVAEANSPLHFGNGTRLTVT.

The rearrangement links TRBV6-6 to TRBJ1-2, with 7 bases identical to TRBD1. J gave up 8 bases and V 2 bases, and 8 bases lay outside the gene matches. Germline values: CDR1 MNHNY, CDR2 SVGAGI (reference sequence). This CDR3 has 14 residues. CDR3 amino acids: CASSYDRDSYGYTF. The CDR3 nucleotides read TGTGCCAGCAGTTACGACAGGGACTCATACGGCTACACCTTC.

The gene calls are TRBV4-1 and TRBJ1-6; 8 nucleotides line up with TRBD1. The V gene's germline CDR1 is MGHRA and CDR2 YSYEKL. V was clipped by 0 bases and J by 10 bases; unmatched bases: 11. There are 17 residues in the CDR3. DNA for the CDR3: TGCGCCAGCAGCCAAGACCCTAAAGGACAGGGACGCTCACCCCTCCACTTT. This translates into CASSQDPKGQGRSPLHF.

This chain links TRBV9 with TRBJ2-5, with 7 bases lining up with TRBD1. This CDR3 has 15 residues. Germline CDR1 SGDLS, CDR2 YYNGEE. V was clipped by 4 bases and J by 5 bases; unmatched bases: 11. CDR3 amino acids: CASSIRDSQMETQYF. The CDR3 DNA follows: TGTGCCAGCAGCATCCGGGACAGCCAAATGGAGACCCAGTACTTC.

The CDR3 reads CASRSRGQSQETQYF. The CDR3 DNA reads as TGTGCCAGCAGATCACGCGGACAGTCTCAAGAGACCCAGTACTTC. V usage is TRBV6-5 and J usage is TRBJ2-5; D is possibly TRBD1 (6 bases). Germline CDR1 reads MNHEY; CDR2 reads SVGAGI. The V gene lost 6 bases and the J gene lost 2 bases, with 16 bases spanning the gap. The CDR3 consists of 15 residues.